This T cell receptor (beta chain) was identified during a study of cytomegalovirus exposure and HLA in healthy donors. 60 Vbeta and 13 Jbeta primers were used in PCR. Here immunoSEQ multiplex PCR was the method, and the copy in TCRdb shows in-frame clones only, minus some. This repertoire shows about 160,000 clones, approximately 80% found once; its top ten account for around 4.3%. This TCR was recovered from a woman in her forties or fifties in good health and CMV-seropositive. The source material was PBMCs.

CDR3 sequence (DNA): TGTGCCAGCAGCTTAAGCCGGACAACGAACACCGGGGAGCTGTTTTTT. This gives the protein CASSLSRTTNTGELFF. J is TRBJ2-2 and V is TRBV5-4, with a tentative D call TRBD1 (5 bases). This CDR3 contains 16 residues. CDR1 SGHNT and CDR2 YYREEE come from the germline V gene (reference sequence). Trimming stripped 2 bases from V and 0 bases from J, with 11 bases between.